This T cell receptor beta chain was identified during a study of blood T cells in healthy people across ages. A J-beta primer mix and a sample-barcoded 5' primer were used in a second PCR of about 7 to 12 cycles. TCRdb reprocessed the 5' RACE reads via MiXCR and lists one record per CDR3 protein. Among 730,000 or so distinct CDR3 sequences listed, approximately 40% were seen once. This CDR3 contains 14 residues. Germline CDR1 and CDR2: SGHRS and YFSETQ. The ends lost 4 bases at V and 9 bases at J; junction bases unmatched: 12. This clonotype was recorded only once. The sequence was obtained from an elderly man in good health. Sequencing input: blood. The chain links TRBV5-1 to TRBJ1-1, with 7 bases fitting TRBD1. CDR3 nucleotide sequence: TGCGCCAGCAGCCCCGCGACAGGGCAGGGGCAAGCTTTCTTT. Protein sequence: CASSPATGQGQAFF.